This entry is about one T cell receptor beta chain. CDR1 and CDR2 from the germline V gene are ENHRY and SYGVKD. The length of the CDR3 is 13 residues. Trimming cost V 8 bases and J 4 bases; bases outside gene matches: 5. Sequencing used immunoSEQ multiplex PCR; TCRdb keeps in-frame clones, though not all of them. This sample carries about 500,000 clones, around 87% of them seen once, and the ten largest clones take 0.7%. The sample is drawn from a study of blood T cell repertoires in COVID-19. Sequencing input: PBMCs or T cells enriched from blood (not recorded which). This sequence was found in a woman aged 18-29 years who had recovered from COVID-19. V is TRBV10-3 and J is TRBJ2-3, with 8 positions matching TRBD2. CDR3 amino acids: CAIWPGGADTQYF. CDR3 nucleotide sequence: TGTGCCATCTGGCCGGGGGGGGCAGATACGCAGTATTTT.